These T cell receptor beta chains were read from a single sample in a study of T cell responses to AZD1222 COVID-19 vaccine. Sequenced by immunoSEQ multiplex PCR; TCRdb stores in-frame clones only, minus some. The table has fewer than 120,000 clones, about 94% seen once. Sample: peripheral blood, taken 28 days after the second AZD1222 dose. These receptor sequences come from an adult who received the AZD1222 COVID-19 vaccine. Each CDR3 is given with its conserved first and last residue. D genes are given only for firm matches. Size is stated for part of the rows, as once, few or many counts, or as a class when the clone is expanded.

D gene	J gene	V gene	clone size	CDR3 DNA	CDR3 protein
NA	TRBJ2-7	TRBV6-1	NA	TGTGCCAGCAGTGAAAGAGGGTCGGGGTACGAGCAGTACTTC	CASSERGSGYEQYF
NA	TRBJ1-3	TRBV2	NA	TGTGCCAGCAGTGGGATTGGATTCTCTGGAAACACCATATATTTT	CASSGIGFSGNTIYF
TRBD1	TRBJ2-1	TRBV9	NA	TGTGCCAGCAGCGTGGGAGTTGGGACAGGTTACAATGAGCAGTTCTTC	CASSVGVGTGYNEQFF
NA	TRBJ2-3	TRBV30	NA	TGTGCCTGGAGTGTGGGGGCCGGCACAGATACGCAGTATTTT	CAWSVGAGTDTQYF
NA	TRBJ2-1	TRBV19	NA	TGTGCCAGTAGTATGTCTGGGACCCTGGAGCAGTTCTTC	CASSMSGTLEQFF
TRBD2	TRBJ2-1	TRBV27	NA	TGTGCCAGCGGATCTTATAGCGGGAGGGCCTTCGATGAGCAGTTCTTC	CASGSYSGRAFDEQFF
NA	TRBJ1-1	TRBV3-1/TRBV3-2	NA	TGTGCCAGCAGCCAGGTCGCTATCTCAAGGATCACTGAAGCTTTCTTT	CASSQVAISRITEAFF
NA	TRBJ1-2	TRBV6-5	NA	TGTGCCAGCCGTACGGGGGAGAACTATGGCTACACCTTC	CASRTGENYGYTF
TRBD1	TRBJ1-2	TRBV28	NA	TGTGCCAGCAGGCAGGACAGGGCCTATGGCTACACCTTC	CASRQDRAYGYTF
NA	TRBJ2-7	TRBV12-3/TRBV12-4	NA	TGTGCCAGCAGTTTAGACTACGAGCAGTACTTC	CASSLDYEQYF
NA	TRBJ1-6	TRBV11-2	NA	TGTGCCAGCAGCTTAGTGCCAGACTATTCACCCCTCCACTTT	CASSLVPDYSPLHF
NA	TRBJ1-6	TRBV27	once	TGTGCCAGCACCACAGGAGTCAATTCACCCCTCCACTTT	CASTTGVNSPLHF
NA	TRBJ1-2	TRBV5-5	NA	TGTGCCAGCAGCCCGGAGCGGGACGGGGTCGGCCTTGGCTACACCTTC	CASSPERDGVGLGYTF
TRBD1	TRBJ1-1	TRBV27	once	TGTGCCAGCAGTTCAACAGGGGGGAACACTGAAGCTTTCTTT	CASSSTGGNTEAFF